The 25 T cell receptor beta chains below come from one sample, sequenced in a study of T cell responses to AZD1222 COVID-19 vaccine. Produced via immunoSEQ multiplex PCR; TCRdb's table is partial and in-frame only. Of 200,000 to 250,000 clones listed, 85% to 95% are singletons. Specimen: peripheral blood, collected on day 0 of MenACWY control vaccination. These receptors all come from an adult in good health.

J is TRBJ1-2 and V is TRBV21-1. TRBV21-1 is marked as a pseudogene. The CDR3 is 15 amino acids. CDR3 loop: CASSKEGYGASGYTF. The CDR3, as DNA: TGTGCCAGCAGCAAAGAAGGTTACGGGGCCTCTGGCTACACCTTC.

This chain uses TRBV7-2 with TRBJ1-6, with D unresolved. This CDR3 region has 14 residues. With 3 bases removed from V and 7 bases from J, the gap between germline ends came to 10 bases. Per germline, CDR1 SGHTA and CDR2 FQGNSA. In DNA form, the CDR3 reads TGTGCCAGCAGCTTCTCCTCGGGGAATTCACCCCTCCACTTT. It encodes CASSFSSGNSPLHF.

The chain recombines TRBV10-2 with TRBJ1-2; D gene ambiguous. The V end lost 2 bases, the J end lost 4 bases, and 17 bases lay between the germline ends. The CDR3 is 16 amino acids. Germline CDR1 is WSHSY and CDR2 is SAAADI. The CDR3 is CASSEEVTNDGYGYTF. As DNA, the CDR3 is TGCGCCAGCAGTGAGGAAGTTACGAACGACGGCTATGGCTACACCTTC.

V is TRBV6-2 or TRBV6-3 and J is TRBJ2-1; D is perhaps TRBD2 (6 bases). Germline V lookup: CDR1 MNHEY, CDR2 SVGEGT. Trimming removed 0 bases at V and 6 bases at J, with 15 bases between. This CDR3 contains 16 residues. The CDR3 DNA is TGTGCCAGCAGTTACTCGGACTACGGTCCAGGCAATGAGCAGTTCTTC. It translates to CASSYSDYGPGNEQFF.

The chain carries TRBV6-4 and TRBJ2-1; D remains unclear. Germline assignment: CDR1 MRHNA and CDR2 SNTAGT. This CDR3 comprises 9 residues. V was trimmed by 11 bases and J by 7 bases, leaving 6 bases between them. CDR3 region: CASRNEQFF. CDR3 coding DNA: TGTGCCTCCCGGAATGAGCAGTTCTTC.

The chain carries TRBV3-1 (or the pseudogene TRBV3-2) and TRBJ2-5; 9 bases agree with TRBD1. Per the germline V gene, CDR1 is LGHDT and CDR2 is YNNKEL (reference sequence). The CDR3 is 16 residues long. With 3 bases clipped from V and 4 bases from J, the junction kept 9 bases outside the gene matches. CDR3 amino acids: CASSHLPGTGRETQYF. DNA for the CDR3: TGTGCCAGCAGCCATCTCCCCGGGACAGGGAGAGAGACCCAGTACTTC.

The gene calls are TRBV7-8 and TRBJ1-2; D remains unclear. The germline V and J ends were trimmed by 5 bases and 8 bases, with 21 bases remaining between them. The germline V gene encodes CDR1 SGHVS and CDR2 FQNEAQ. The CDR3 covers 15 residues. DNA for the CDR3: TGTGCCAGCAGCCAAACCCGGACCGCCCAAGGGGGCTACACCTTC. Its protein is CASSQTRTAQGGYTF.

There are a few counts of this clone. The chain is built from TRBV11-3 and TRBJ2-2; no definite D call. The germline V gene encodes CDR1 SGHNT and CDR2 YENEEA. CDR3 size: 11 residues. V was pared by 11 bases and J by 4 bases, with 8 bases between. This chain's CDR3 is CAVIVTGELFF. CDR3 nucleotide sequence: TGTGCCGTCATAGTCACCGGGGAGCTGTTTTTT.

The J gene is TRBJ1-2, the V gene TRBV7-9; 7 bases fit TRBD1. Germline CDR1 is SEHNR and CDR2 is FQNEAQ (reference sequence). The CDR3 consists of 15 residues. V was clipped by 1 base and J by 8 bases; unmatched bases: 10. This chain's CDR3 is CASSLGTGLTRGYTF. The CDR3 nucleotides are TGTGCCAGCAGCTTAGGGACAGGCCTTACGAGGGGCTACACCTTC. Supplemented by reference TRBV7-9 and TRBJ1-2, the full variable domain reads DTGVSQNPRHKITKRGQNVTFRCDPISEHNRLYWYRQTLGQGPEFLTYFQNEAQLEKSRLLSDRFSAERPKGSFSTLEIQRTEQGDSAMYLCASSLGTGLTRGYTFGSGTRLTVV.

The chain employs TRBV6-2 or TRBV6-3 and TRBJ1-6; D remains unclear. The CDR3 spans 13 residues. Germline V gives CDR1 MNHEY, CDR2 SVGEGT. V was clipped by 2 bases and J by 7 bases, with 6 bases between them. CDR3 sequence reads: CASSYVGNSPLHF. The CDR3 DNA is TGTGCCAGCAGTTACGTTGGGAATTCACCCCTCCACTTT.

This chain connects TRBV30 to TRBJ1-1; D is undetermined. The CDR3 loop spans 13 amino acids. V lost 1 base, J lost 2 bases, and 8 bases lay in between. In germline, CDR1 is GTSNPN, CDR2 SVGIG (reference sequence). The CDR3 nucleotides read TGTGCCTGGAGTGGACACGTAAACACTGAAGCTTTCTTT. This encodes CAWSGHVNTEAFF. Full variable domain (remainder filled in from reference TRBV30 and TRBJ1-1): SQTIHQWPATLVQPVGSPLSLECTVEGTSNPNLYWYRQAAGRGLQLLFYSVGIGQISSEVPQNLSASRPQDRQFILSSKKLLLSDSGFYLCAWSGHVNTEAFFGQGTRLTVV.

The chain is built from TRBV2 and TRBJ2-3; 9 bases map to TRBD1. V was clipped by 5 bases and J by 4 bases; unmatched bases: 13. This CDR3 has 17 residues. Germline CDR1 SNHLY, CDR2 FYNNEI. Here the CDR3 DNA reads TGTGCCAGCAGTCGTCTCCCCGGACAGGGGATTTCAGATACGCAGTATTTT. It is translated as CASSRLPGQGISDTQYF.

The chain is built from TRBV15 and TRBJ1-5, with D unclear. V was cut by 0 bases and J by 10 bases, with 7 bases left in between. Germline CDR1 is LNHNV and CDR2 is YYDKDF (reference sequence). CDR3 length equals 12 residues. The CDR3 reads CATSRERAPQHF. DNA of the CDR3: TGTGCCACCAGCAGAGAAAGGGCCCCCCAGCATTTT.

The chain employs TRBV28 and TRBJ2-6; D possibly corresponds to TRBD1 (6 bases). The CDR3 is 16 residues long. V was shortened by 10 bases and J by 6 bases, with 22 bases between the two germline ends. Germline CDR1 reads MDHEN; CDR2 reads SYDVKM. This CDR3 is CATDTYRASEANVLTF. CDR3 bases: TGTGCCACCGACACCTACAGGGCGTCGGAGGCCAACGTCCTGACTTTC.

The sample holds one count of this clone. The rearrangement joins TRBV18 to TRBJ1-2; 7 nucleotides agree with TRBD1. The V segment lost 4 bases and the J segment 5 bases; nucleotides outside the gene matches: 7. Germline V CDR1 and CDR2: KGHSH, LQKENI. This CDR3 is built from 14 residues. The CDR3 spells CASSLGQDFYGYTF. CDR3 sequence (DNA): TGTGCCAGCTCACTAGGACAGGACTTTTATGGCTACACCTTC.

The chain has TRBV9 and TRBJ2-7, with D perhaps matching TRBD2 (5 bases). Looked up from germline, CDR1 is SGDLS and CDR2 is YYNGEE. Trimming took 4 bases from V and 2 from J, leaving 16 bases between them. CDR3 size: 15 residues. CDR3 loop: CASSPGRLSAYEQYF. DNA of the CDR3: TGTGCCAGCAGCCCGGGGAGACTATCCGCCTACGAGCAGTACTTC.

This chain links TRBV5-1 with TRBJ2-3; TRBD2 agrees at 9 bases. V lost 1 base and J lost 3; bases outside the gene matches: 3. The CDR3 runs 15 residues. Germline CDR1 SGHRS, CDR2 YFSETQ. This CDR3 reads CASSLWSGGTDTQYF. The CDR3 nucleotides read TGCGCCAGCAGCTTGTGGAGCGGGGGGACAGATACGCAGTATTTT.

This clone appeared a few times. The chain is built from TRBV7-9 and TRBJ1-5, with a weak D call TRBD1 (5 bases). This CDR3 contains 14 residues. V was shortened by 1 base and J by 8 bases, with 12 bases between the two germline ends. CDR1 and CDR2 from the germline V gene are SEHNR and FQNEAQ (reference sequence). This CDR3 reads CASSLGGVIEPQHF. As DNA, the CDR3 is TGTGCCAGCAGCTTAGGAGGGGTTATTGAGCCCCAGCATTTT.

The chain joins TRBV18 to TRBJ1-3, with 7 bases lining up with TRBD1. V shed 3 bases, J shed 0 bases, and the junction held 8 bases outside the gene matches. Germline V gives CDR1 KGHSH, CDR2 LQKENI. The CDR3 consists of 17 residues. The CDR3 DNA reads as TGTGCCAGCTCACCTGGGACAGCCATCATCTCTGGAAACACCATATATTTT. This translates into CASSPGTAIISGNTIYF.

This chain joins TRBV10-1 and TRBJ1-1; a weak D match, TRBD1 (5 bases). The CDR3 is 13 amino acids. The ends were cut back, 8 bases at V and 1 base at J, with 11 bases in the middle. Looked up from germline, CDR1 is WNHNN and CDR2 is SYGVQD (reference sequence). The CDR3, as DNA: TGCGCCAGCTTACCTGGGACGAACACTGAAGCTTTCTTT. As protein: CASLPGTNTEAFF.

V usage is TRBV6-5 and J usage is TRBJ1-1, with 7 bases that match TRBD1. Germline V gives CDR1 MNHEY, CDR2 SVGAGI. V shed 6 bases and J 5 bases; nucleotides not matched to a gene: 9. The CDR3 consists of 14 residues. The CDR3 DNA reads as TGTGCCAGCAGCTTTGACAGGGTTGGGACTGAAGCTTTCTTT. As protein: CASSFDRVGTEAFF.

The chain carries TRBV4-1 and TRBJ2-2, with TRBD2 identical over 9 bases. Per germline, CDR1 MGHRA and CDR2 YSYEKL. The CDR3 runs to 18 residues. V dropped 7 bases and J dropped 6; count of bases not matched to a gene: 18. CDR3 DNA: TGCGCCAGCACCCTCCGGACTGGCGGGGGGGCCTCGGCCGGGGAGCTGTTTTTT. Its translation is CASTLRTGGGASAGELFF.

The sample holds one count of this clone. The V and J genes are TRBV28 and TRBJ1-2; 9 bases match TRBD1. With V trimmed by 11 bases and J by 8 bases, 6 bases remained unmatched. Germline assignment: CDR1 MDHEN and CDR2 SYDVKM. The CDR3 has 11 amino acids. The CDR3 DNA follows: TGTGCCGGGAACAGGGGGCAAGGCTACACCTTC. It yields the protein CAGNRGQGYTF.

V is TRBV2 and J is TRBJ1-1, with 9 bases identical to TRBD1. The CDR3 is made up of 13 amino acids. Trimming cost V 7 bases and J 1 base; bases outside gene matches: 1. From germline, CDR1 is SNHLY and CDR2 FYNNEI. CDR3 DNA: TGTGCCAGCAACAGGGGGCCGAACACTGAAGCTTTCTTT. It is translated as CASNRGPNTEAFF.

CDR3 amino acids: CASSQLFFSGGAADTQYF. CDR3 DNA sequence: TGTGCCAGCAGCCAACTATTCTTTAGCGGGGGGGCTGCAGATACGCAGTATTTT. V gene TRBV3-1 (or the pseudogene TRBV3-2) combines with J gene TRBJ2-3; 11 positions agree with TRBD2. This CDR3 spans 18 amino acids. V dropped 2 bases and J dropped 4; count of bases not matched to a gene: 11. Germline V gene sequence: CDR1 LGHDT, CDR2 YNNKEL (reference sequence).